This T cell receptor (beta chain) was sequenced for a study of Ad26.COV2.S vaccination and SARS-CoV-2 variants. The protocol was immunoSEQ multiplex PCR, while the TCRdb copy is restricted to in-frame clones and leaves out a portion. The sample yields a few hundred thousand clones, approximately 92% seen once. Treatment meaning: some 19 received Ad26.COV2.S at low or high dose, single or two shots; about five received placebo; per-sample allocation not given. Day 63 after the first injection of vaccine or placebo was the sampling time. The CDR3 totals 17 residues. The germline V gene has CDR1 LGHNT and CDR2 FRNRAP. The ends were cut back, 6 bases at V and 0 bases at J, with 18 bases in the middle.

The chain recombines TRBV12-5 with TRBJ2-1, with unresolved D. The sequencing here drew on peripheral blood, taken in a trial of Ad26.COV2.S vaccine versus placebo. The TCR originated in a person between 18 and 60 years old who received the Ad26.COV2.S COVID-19 vaccine or a placebo. The DNA for the CDR3 is TGTGCTAGTGGGATAGGCGTAGACGTGCGCTCCTACAATGAGCAGTTCTTC. Its translation is CASGIGVDVRSYNEQFF.